Presented here are 17 T cell receptor beta chains from one specimen sequenced in a study of cytomegalovirus exposure and HLA in healthy donors. With 60 Vbeta and 13 Jbeta primers, the PCR was carried out. Generated by immunoSEQ multiplex PCR, the TCRdb table keeps only in-frame clones and is missing some. The sample shows some 110,000 clones, approximately 70% of them seen only once. What was sequenced was PBMCs. All receptors derive from a man between 60 and 70 years old in good health and CMV-seropositive.

This clone occurred once. The chain couples TRBV28 to TRBJ2-5; TRBD1 is a possible D gene (6 bases). Trimming took 6 bases from V and 4 from J, leaving 18 bases between them. The CDR3 runs 15 residues. Germline CDR1 is MDHEN and CDR2 is SYDVKM. The CDR3 region is CASRQLDRPRETQYF. The CDR3 DNA sequence: TGTGCCAGCAGGCAACTCGACAGGCCACGAGAGACCCAGTACTTC.

The V gene is TRBV7-2, the J gene TRBJ2-5, with 9 bases aligning to TRBD2. The junction had 5 bases not matched to a gene; V was cut back by 1 base and J by 5 bases. This CDR3 spans 15 amino acids. The germline V gene has CDR1 SGHTA and CDR2 FQGNSA. The CDR3 sequence: CASSLDTAGGETQYF. The CDR3 nucleotides are TGTGCCAGCAGCTTAGATACAGCGGGGGGTGAGACCCAGTACTTC.

This clone turned up a few times. The V and J genes are TRBV2 and TRBJ1-6; D remains ambiguous. Germline CDR1 and CDR2: SNHLY and FYNNEI. V lost 2 bases and J lost 3, with 8 bases in between. The CDR3 has 15 amino acids. CDR3 protein: CASSESPGYNSPLHF. CDR3 coding DNA: TGTGCCAGCAGTGAATCCCCAGGCTATAATTCACCCCTCCACTTT.

A note on this clone: An end of the junction differs from the germline gene, which may be a read error. The chain couples TRBV7-7 to TRBJ2-5; D gene unclear. The CDR3 totals 15 residues. CDR1 and CDR2 (germline): SSHAT, FNYEAQ (reference sequence). The CDR3 DNA reads as TGTGCTAGCAGCTTAGGGCAACCTTTCCAAGAGACCCAGTACTTC. The encoded protein is CASSLGQPFQETQYF.

The J gene is TRBJ1-1, the V gene TRBV5-1; the D is unclear. Trimming removed 1 base at V and 5 bases at J, with 9 bases between. The germline gives CDR1 SGHRS, CDR2 YFSETQ. The CDR3 is made up of 13 amino acids. The CDR3: CASSLSDFTEAFF. In DNA form, the CDR3 reads TGCGCCAGCAGCTTGTCCGACTTTACTGAAGCTTTCTTT.

The genes are TRBV5-1 and TRBJ1-2; weak D call: TRBD1 (5 bases). Trimming removed 4 bases from V and 3 bases from J, with 10 bases in between. The length of the CDR3 is 13 residues. CDR1 is SGHRS, CDR2 YFSETQ, per germline. The CDR3 protein is CASSPTEHYGYTF. In nucleotides, the CDR3 is TGCGCCAGCAGCCCGACAGAGCACTATGGCTACACCTTC.

The gene calls are TRBV29-1 and TRBJ2-5; possible D gene TRBD2, 5 bases. The CDR3 loop spans 12 amino acids. Germline CDR1 SQVTM, CDR2 ANQGSEA. V lost 7 bases and J lost 4, with 13 bases in between. CDR3 coding DNA: TGCAGCGGTCTACCCGCGGGAGAGACCCAGTACTTC. Protein sequence: CSGLPAGETQYF.

This chain uses TRBV25-1 with TRBJ2-1; D is possibly TRBD1 (5 bases). In germline, CDR1 is MGHDK, CDR2 SYGVNS. CDR3 length: 15 amino acids. V was shortened by 5 bases and J by 14 bases, with 25 bases between the two germline ends. The CDR3 reads CASSPPLGQGGFKFF. The CDR3 nucleotides are TGTGCCAGCAGTCCACCCCTAGGGCAGGGTGGTTTCAAGTTCTTC.

The chain has TRBV10-1 and TRBJ2-1; tentatively, D is TRBD2 (6 bases). CDR3 length equals 15 residues. Trimming took off 4 bases at V and 7 bases at J, with 17 bases between the two ends. Per germline, CDR1 WNHNN and CDR2 SYGVQD (reference sequence). CDR3 residues: CASSAGTGVRNEQFF. The CDR3 nucleotides read TGCGCCAGCAGTGCCGGGACTGGAGTACGGAATGAGCAGTTCTTC.

Here the CDR3 reads CASVDRAWQPQHF. DNA for the CDR3: TGTGCCAGCGTCGACAGGGCATGGCAGCCCCAGCATTTT. The V call is TRBV28, the J call TRBJ1-5; 7 bases align to TRBD1. Germline V gene data show CDR1 as MDHEN and CDR2 as SYDVKM. CDR3 length: 13 amino acids. After removal of 8 bases from V and 7 bases from J, the junction contained 8 bases not matched to a gene.

The rearrangement links TRBV6-5 to TRBJ1-5, with a possible D match to TRBD1 (5 bases). CDR1 and CDR2 (germline): MNHEY, SVGAGI. The V end was cut by 11 bases, the J end by 5 bases, with 10 bases between. The CDR3 extends over 11 amino acids. This CDR3 reads CAAGLDQPQHF. The DNA of the CDR3 is TGTGCCGCAGGGCTGGATCAGCCCCAGCATTTT.

The CDR3 sequence is CAGLDRGGWETQYF. CDR3 coding DNA: TGTGCCGGATTAGACAGGGGAGGCTGGGAGACCCAGTACTTC. The J gene is TRBJ2-5, the V gene TRBV6-4; 8 positions agree with TRBD1. V was clipped by 11 bases and J by 5 bases; unmatched bases: 13. The length of the CDR3 is 14 residues. Looked up from germline, CDR1 is MRHNA and CDR2 is SNTAGT.

This clone was seen only a few times. The chain combines TRBV18 with TRBJ1-6; a weak D match, TRBD1 (5 bases). The length of the CDR3 is 12 residues. Trimming took 8 bases from V and 7 from J, leaving 9 bases between them. In germline, CDR1 is KGHSH, CDR2 LQKENI. Here the CDR3 reads CASAGQNSPLHF. For the CDR3, the DNA is TGTGCCAGCGCCGGACAAAATTCACCCCTCCACTTT.

CDR3: CASSNSVLRGGELFF. Here the CDR3 DNA reads TGTGCCAGCAGTAATAGCGTCCTCCGGGGCGGGGAGCTGTTTTTT. V and J are TRBV11-2 and TRBJ2-2; D is perhaps TRBD2 (5 bases). V gave up 6 bases and J gave up 7 bases, with 18 bases separating them. Germline CDR1 SGHAT, CDR2 FQNNGV. The CDR3 is made up of 15 amino acids. Drawing the rest from reference TRBV11-2 and TRBJ2-2, the complete variable domain is EAGVAQSPRYKIIEKRQSVAFWCNPISGHATLYWYQQILGQGPKLLIQFQNNGVVDDSQLPKDRFSAERLKGVDSTLKIQPAKLEDSAVYLCASSNSVLRGGELFFGEGSRLTVL.

This clone has more than one count but fewer than ten. The J gene is TRBJ1-4, the V gene TRBV2; the D is unclear. Between the trimmed V and J ends, which lost 0 bases and 8 bases, there was a span of 10 bases. CDR1 is SNHLY, CDR2 FYNNEI, per germline. CDR3 size: 14 residues. Written as DNA, the CDR3 is TGTGCCAGCAGTGAAGCCTTGTGGGAGGAAAAACTGTTTTTT. It yields the protein CASSEALWEEKLFF.

This clone was detected only a few times. V and J are TRBV6-6 and TRBJ1-6; the D gene is possibly TRBD1 (6 bases). V gave up 4 bases and J gave up 9 bases, with 10 bases separating them. Germline loops: CDR1 MNHNY, CDR2 SVGAGI (reference sequence). This CDR3 region has 13 residues. This chain's CDR3 is CASSWQGSSPLHF. The CDR3 DNA is TGTGCCAGCAGTTGGCAGGGGTCTTCACCCCTCCACTTT.

The chain carries TRBV13 and TRBJ2-1, with D unresolved. The V gene's germline CDR1 is PRHDT and CDR2 FYEKMQ (reference sequence). Trimming pared 5 bases from V and 0 bases from J, leaving 5 bases between. This CDR3 has 13 residues. DNA of the CDR3: TGTGCCAGCAGCCCGAGCTCCTACAATGAGCAGTTCTTC. Translation: CASSPSSYNEQFF.